The 17 T cell receptor beta chains listed next were all sequenced from one sample in a study of T-cell reconstitution after alpha-beta-depleted transplantation in children. The library targeted TCRbeta and was prepared with unique molecular identifiers. TCRdb recomputed calls from the PCR reads with MiXCR, one row per CDR3 protein. The sample shows a few hundred thousand distinct CDR3 sequences, under 8.5% of them seen only once. Specimen: PBMCs, collected before TCRalphabeta/CD19-depleted stem cell transplant. The receptors were gathered from a boy younger than 10 with acute lymphoblastic leukemia, due to receive a stem cell transplant.

The sample holds a few counts of this clonotype. The V gene is TRBV2, the J gene TRBJ1-5, with 7 bases identical to TRBD1. The CDR3 extends over 14 amino acids. V shed 1 base, J shed 6 bases, and the junction held 3 bases outside the gene matches. Germline assignment: CDR1 SNHLY and CDR2 FYNNEI. CDR3 amino acids: CASSEDRGFQPQHF. CDR3 nucleotides: TGTGCCAGCAGTGAAGACAGGGGATTTCAGCCCCAGCATTTT.

The chain couples TRBV5-1 to TRBJ2-2, with 8 bases identical to TRBD1. V was clipped by 0 bases and J by 7 bases; unmatched bases: 8. This CDR3 has 16 amino acids. Germline lookup yields CDR1 SGHRS and CDR2 YFSETQ. The CDR3, as DNA: TGCGCCAGCAGCTTGGAGGCAGGGGGCGCGGTCGGGGAGCTGTTTTTT. This translates into CASSLEAGGAVGELFF.

The rearrangement uses TRBV12-3 or TRBV12-4 and TRBJ1-1; 7 bases agree with TRBD1. V shed 4 bases, J shed 4 bases, and the junction held 9 bases outside the gene matches. There are 15 residues in the CDR3. In DNA form, the CDR3 reads TGTGCCAGCAGTTCGCGGGGCAGGGGGTTCACTGAAGCTTTCTTT. It is translated as CASSSRGRGFTEAFF.

The genes are TRBV5-6 and TRBJ2-7; perhaps TRBD2 as D (5 bases). Per germline, CDR1 SGHDT and CDR2 YYEEEE. This CDR3 region has 12 residues. Deletions cut 0 bases from V and 4 bases from J, with 5 bases between. The CDR3 bases are TGTGCCAGCAGCTTGGAGCGGTACGAGCAGTACTTC. Residues: CASSLERYEQYF.

This clonotype was detected ten times or more. The DNA of the CDR3 is TGTGCCAGCAGCCTTACGGGGCACACAGATACGCAGTATTTT. The encoded protein is CASSLTGHTDTQYF. The chain joins TRBV7-2 to TRBJ2-3; D may be TRBD1 or TRBD2 (5 bases each). V lost 5 bases to trimming and J lost 2 bases, with 11 bases between them. CDR1 and CDR2 from the germline V gene are SGHTA and FQGNSA. This CDR3 spans 14 amino acids.

The table lists this clonotype with a few counts. This sequence joins TRBV7-2 and TRBJ1-6; TRBD1 aligns across 7 bases. This CDR3 contains 14 residues. The V and J ends lost 5 bases and 9 bases, in that order; junction bases with no gene match: 7. Germline CDR1 and CDR2: SGHTA and FQGNSA. The CDR3 reads CASSPGTVSSPLHF. The CDR3 coding sequence is TGTGCCAGCAGCCCTGGGACAGTCAGTTCACCCCTCCACTTT.

This chain joins TRBV27 and TRBJ1-5, with D unclear. The germline gives CDR1 MNHEY, CDR2 SMNVEV (reference sequence). V was cut by 6 bases and J by 4 bases, with 16 bases left in between. This CDR3 spans 15 amino acids. In DNA form, the CDR3 reads TGTGCCAGCAGAAGCATACCCGGCGGGAATCAGCCCCAGCATTTT. Translated, it gives CASRSIPGGNQPQHF.

This clonotype has ten or more counts. J is TRBJ2-4 and V is TRBV5-5, with 8 bases aligning to TRBD2. The CDR3 is 13 amino acids. From germline, CDR1 is SGHKS and CDR2 YYEKEE (reference sequence). Trimming removed 1 base from V and 6 bases from J; junction bases left unmatched: 0. In DNA form, the CDR3 reads TGTGCCAGCAGCTTGCTAGCGGGAAACATTCAGTACTTC. Translated, it gives CASSLLAGNIQYF.

This clonotype was observed a few times. The V call is TRBV12-3 or TRBV12-4, the J call TRBJ1-4, with 9 nucleotides matching TRBD1. Trimming at V came to 6 bases and at J to 8 bases, leaving 7 bases not matched to a gene. The CDR3 sequence is 14 residues long. The CDR3 bases are TGTGCCAGCAGACGATCCGGGACAGGGGAAAAACTGTTTTTT. This gives the protein CASRRSGTGEKLFF.

This clonotype has at least ten counts. The rearrangement uses TRBV28 and TRBJ2-1; perhaps D is TRBD1 or TRBD2 (5 bases each). Germline values: CDR1 MDHEN, CDR2 SYDVKM. V was pared by 6 bases and J by 7 bases, with 19 bases between. This CDR3 region has 15 residues. CDR3: CASSSNRDPDNEQFF. The CDR3, as DNA: TGTGCCAGCAGCTCGAACCGGGACCCCGATAATGAGCAGTTCTTC.

The V call is TRBV5-1, the J call TRBJ1-1, with D perhaps matching TRBD1 (6 bases). The ends were cut back, 2 bases at V and 8 bases at J, with 25 bases in the middle. Germline CDR1 SGHRS, CDR2 YFSETQ. The CDR3 is 17 residues long. CDR3: CASSFRTAAIPGGEAFF. DNA of the CDR3: TGCGCCAGCAGCTTTCGGACAGCCGCTATCCCCGGAGGAGAAGCTTTCTTT.

With respect to this clonotype: This likely comes from a read error, as the CDR3 has no conserved phenylalanine or tryptophan at its end. The J gene is TRBJ1-1, the V gene TRBV5-4; a weak D match, TRBD1 (5 bases). This CDR3 spans 16 amino acids. V lost 3 bases to trimming and J lost 4 bases, with 19 bases between them. The germline gives CDR1 SGHNT, CDR2 YYREEE (reference sequence). CDR3 protein: CASSSYPGSQGTEAFS. DNA for the CDR3: TGTGCCAGCAGCTCGTACCCCGGGTCCCAGGGCACTGAAGCTTTCTCT.

This clonotype was detected ten times or more. The genes are TRBV24-1 and TRBJ1-1; D ambiguous. The CDR3 has 13 residues. V dropped 2 bases and J dropped 6 bases, with 9 bases sitting between them. CDR1 and CDR2 from the germline V gene are KGHDR and SFDVKD. This CDR3 is CATSDSSEAEAFF. In nucleotides, the CDR3 is TGTGCCACCAGTGATTCTTCAGAGGCTGAAGCTTTCTTT.

This clonotype was seen a few times. The rearrangement uses TRBV5-1 and TRBJ2-5; possible D gene TRBD2, 5 bases. The CDR3 consists of 14 residues. CDR1 is SGHRS and CDR2 is YFSETQ in the germline V gene. Deletions cut 5 bases from V and 2 bases from J, with 13 bases between. The CDR3 region is CASRALGNQETQYF. CDR3 nucleotides: TGCGCCAGCAGGGCACTAGGAAATCAAGAGACCCAGTACTTC.

This clonotype was counted ten times or more. The gene calls are TRBV5-1 and TRBJ1-1; D uncertain. This CDR3 is 15 amino acids long. CDR1 and CDR2 from the germline V gene are SGHRS and YFSETQ. Trimming took off 5 bases at V and 0 bases at J, with 14 bases between the two ends. CDR3: CASRTVSLMNTEAFF. CDR3 in DNA: TGCGCCAGCAGAACGGTTTCCCTCATGAACACTGAAGCTTTCTTT.

Turning to this clonotype: This likely comes from a read error, as the CDR3 has no conserved phenylalanine or tryptophan at its end. The V and J genes are TRBV3-1 and TRBJ1-3; D gene unclear. Deletions cut 4 bases from V and 0 bases from J, with 10 bases between. The CDR3 covers 15 residues. Germline lookup yields CDR1 LGHDT and CDR2 YNNKEL (reference sequence). The CDR3 nucleotides are TGTGCCAGCAGCCGAGATAGCGTCTCTGGAAACACCATATATTCT. Amino acids: CASSRDSVSGNTIYS.

V and J are TRBV4-3 and TRBJ2-1, with D hard to call. Trimming shortened V by 4 bases and J by 4 bases, and 11 bases separated the two germline ends. In germline, CDR1 is LGHNA, CDR2 YSLEER. This CDR3 is 14 amino acids long. The CDR3 bases are TGCGCCAGCAGCCCCTCCACTATGTACAATGAGCAGTTCTTC. Translation: CASSPSTMYNEQFF.